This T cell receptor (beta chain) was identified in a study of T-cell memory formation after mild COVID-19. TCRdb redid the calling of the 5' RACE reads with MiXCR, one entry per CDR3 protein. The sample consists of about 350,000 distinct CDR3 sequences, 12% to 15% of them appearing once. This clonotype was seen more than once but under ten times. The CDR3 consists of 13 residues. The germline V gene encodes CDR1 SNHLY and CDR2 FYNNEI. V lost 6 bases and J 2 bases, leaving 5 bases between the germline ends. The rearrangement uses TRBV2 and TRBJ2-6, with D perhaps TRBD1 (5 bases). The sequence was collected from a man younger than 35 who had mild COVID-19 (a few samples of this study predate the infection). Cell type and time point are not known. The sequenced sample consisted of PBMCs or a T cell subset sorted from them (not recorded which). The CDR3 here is CASSRAGANVLTF. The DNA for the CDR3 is TGTGCCAGCAGCAGGGCTGGGGCCAACGTCCTGACTTTC.